This T cell receptor beta chain was identified in a study of blood T cell repertoires in COVID-19. Study as a whole: Sample material is recorded as cDNA or gDNA derived from T cells, B-cell-depleted T cells, or PBMCs.

Sequenced by immunoSEQ multiplex PCR; TCRdb stores in-frame clones only, minus some. Among hundreds of thousands of clones, 65% to 85% were seen once, and the ten largest hold around 4.1%. CDR1 and CDR2 (germline): MNHEY, SVGEGT. The ends were cut back, 4 bases at V and 7 bases at J, with 13 bases in the middle. The CDR3 consists of 14 residues. The sample consisted of peripheral blood. This chain links TRBV6-2 or TRBV6-3 with TRBJ2-2; no clear D gene. This receptor was identified in a middle-aged woman with active or convalescent COVID-19. The CDR3 sequence is CASSLSQTLGELFF. For the CDR3, the DNA is TGTGCCAGCAGTTTATCACAGACGCTCGGGGAGCTGTTTTTT.